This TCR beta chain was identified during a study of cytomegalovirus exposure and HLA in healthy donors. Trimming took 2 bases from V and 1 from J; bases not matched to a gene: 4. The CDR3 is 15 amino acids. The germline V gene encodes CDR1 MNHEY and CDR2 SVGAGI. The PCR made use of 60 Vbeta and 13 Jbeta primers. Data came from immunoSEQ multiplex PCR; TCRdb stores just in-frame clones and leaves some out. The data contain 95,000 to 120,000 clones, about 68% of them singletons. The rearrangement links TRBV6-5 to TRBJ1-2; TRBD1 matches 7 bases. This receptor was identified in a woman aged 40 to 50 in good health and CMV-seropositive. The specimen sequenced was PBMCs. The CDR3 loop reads CASSYEGAGNYGYTF. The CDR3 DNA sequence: TGTGCCAGCAGTTACGAGGGGGCTGGTAACTATGGCTACACCTTC.